This TCR beta chain was documented in a study of cytomegalovirus exposure and HLA in healthy donors. Study-level findings and limits: Sequencing had likely introduced a cluster of highly shared sequence variants as an artifact. Reported findings show TCR beta sequences accurately forecast HLA-A and HLA-B alleles in most subjects. Overall, about 160 TCR beta chains were annotated as cytomegalovirus-associated.

All donors participated as healthy donors of bone marrow. With respect to this clone: As yet, its antigen is unknown.

The CDR3 runs 17 residues. CDR1 MNHEY and CDR2 SMNVEV come from the germline V gene (reference sequence). The ends lost 8 bases at V and 7 bases at J; junction bases unmatched: 18. Primers included in the PCR were 60 Vbeta and 13 Jbeta primers. Clones were sequenced by immunoSEQ multiplex PCR, and TCRdb holds only the in-frame ones, with some missing. The sample includes some 190,000 clones, roughly 80% seen only once; the top ten take 1.3% to 1.5%. The chain couples TRBV27 to TRBJ2-7, with 12 bases matching TRBD2. Source material: PBMCs. The clonotype originates from a girl aged 5 to 17 in good health and CMV-seropositive. The CDR3 DNA reads as TGTGCCAGCCCGGGACTAGCGGGTGAGGGTATGTCAGTGGAGCAGTACTTC. Its translation: CASPGLAGEGMSVEQYF.